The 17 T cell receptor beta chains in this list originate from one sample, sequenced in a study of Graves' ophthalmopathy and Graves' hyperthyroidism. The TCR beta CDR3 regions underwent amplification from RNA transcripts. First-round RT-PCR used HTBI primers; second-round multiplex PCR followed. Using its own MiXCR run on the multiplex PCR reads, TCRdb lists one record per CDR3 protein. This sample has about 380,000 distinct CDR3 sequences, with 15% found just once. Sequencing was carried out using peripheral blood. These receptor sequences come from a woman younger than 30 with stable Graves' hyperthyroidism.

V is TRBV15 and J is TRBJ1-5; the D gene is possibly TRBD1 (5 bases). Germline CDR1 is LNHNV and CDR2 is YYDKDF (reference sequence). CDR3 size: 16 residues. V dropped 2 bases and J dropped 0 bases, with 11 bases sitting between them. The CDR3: CATSRWGGGSNQPQHF. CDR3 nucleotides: TGTGCCACCAGCAGATGGGGTGGGGGTAGCAATCAGCCCCAGCATTTT.

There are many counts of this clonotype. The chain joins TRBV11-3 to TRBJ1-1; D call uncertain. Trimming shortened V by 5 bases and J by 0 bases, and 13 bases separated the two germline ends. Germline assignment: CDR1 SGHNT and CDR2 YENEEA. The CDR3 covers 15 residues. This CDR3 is CASSLLGSMNTEAFF. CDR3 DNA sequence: TGTGCCAGCAGCCTCTTAGGGAGTATGAACACTGAAGCTTTCTTT. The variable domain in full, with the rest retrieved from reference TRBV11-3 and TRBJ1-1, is EAGVVQSPRYKIIEKKQPVAFWCNPISGHNTLYWYLQNLGQGPELLIRYENEEAVDDSQLPKDRFSAERLKGVDSTLKIQPAELGDSAVYLCASSLLGSMNTEAFFGQGTRLTVV.

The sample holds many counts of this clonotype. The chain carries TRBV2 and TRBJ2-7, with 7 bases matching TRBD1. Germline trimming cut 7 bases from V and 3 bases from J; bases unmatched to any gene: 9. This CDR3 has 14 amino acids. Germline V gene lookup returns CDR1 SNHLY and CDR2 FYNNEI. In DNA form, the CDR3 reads TGTGCCAGCAACGAACAGGGGATTCTCTACGAGCAGTACTTC. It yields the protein CASNEQGILYEQYF.

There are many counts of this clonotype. The CDR3 DNA follows: TGTGCCAGCCTCGGGGGGAGTTATGGCTACACCTTC. Translated, it gives CASLGGSYGYTF. V and J are TRBV2 and TRBJ1-2, with D perhaps matching TRBD1 (5 bases). CDR1 is SNHLY and CDR2 is FYNNEI in the germline V gene. The CDR3 is made up of 12 amino acids. With 8 bases removed from V and 5 bases from J, the gap between germline ends came to 12 bases.

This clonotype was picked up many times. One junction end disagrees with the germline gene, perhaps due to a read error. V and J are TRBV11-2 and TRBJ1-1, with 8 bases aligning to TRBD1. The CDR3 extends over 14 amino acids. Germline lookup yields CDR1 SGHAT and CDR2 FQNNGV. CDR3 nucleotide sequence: TGTGCCAGCAGCGTGACAGGGGTGGGAACTGAAGCTCTCTTT. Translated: CASSVTGVGTEALF.

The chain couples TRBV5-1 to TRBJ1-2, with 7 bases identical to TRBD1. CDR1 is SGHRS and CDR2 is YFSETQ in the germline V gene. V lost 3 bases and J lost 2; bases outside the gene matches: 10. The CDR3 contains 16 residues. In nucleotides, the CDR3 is TGCGCCAGCAGCTCTCGGAGTAGGGACAGAAACTATGGCTACACCTTC. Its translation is CASSSRSRDRNYGYTF.

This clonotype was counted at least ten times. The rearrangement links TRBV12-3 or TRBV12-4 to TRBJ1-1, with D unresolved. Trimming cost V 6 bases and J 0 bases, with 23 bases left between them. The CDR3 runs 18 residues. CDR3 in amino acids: CASRSHQGGVGMNTEAFF. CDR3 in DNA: TGTGCCAGCAGATCCCACCAAGGTGGGGTTGGCATGAACACTGAAGCTTTCTTT.

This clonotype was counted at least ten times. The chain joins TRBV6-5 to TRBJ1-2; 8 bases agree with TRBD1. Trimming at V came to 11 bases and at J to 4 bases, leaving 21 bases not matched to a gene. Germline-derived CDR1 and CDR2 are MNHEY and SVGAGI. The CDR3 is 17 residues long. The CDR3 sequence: CACHLWQGAKRGYGYTF. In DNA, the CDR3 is TGTGCCTGCCATCTCTGGCAGGGGGCCAAACGAGGCTATGGCTACACCTTC.

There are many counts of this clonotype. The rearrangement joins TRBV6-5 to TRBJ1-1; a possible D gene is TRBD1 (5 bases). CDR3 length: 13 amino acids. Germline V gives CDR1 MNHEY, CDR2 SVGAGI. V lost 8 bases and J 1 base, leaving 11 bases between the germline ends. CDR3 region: CASCWDPNTEAFF. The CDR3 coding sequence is TGTGCCAGCTGTTGGGACCCGAACACTGAAGCTTTCTTT.

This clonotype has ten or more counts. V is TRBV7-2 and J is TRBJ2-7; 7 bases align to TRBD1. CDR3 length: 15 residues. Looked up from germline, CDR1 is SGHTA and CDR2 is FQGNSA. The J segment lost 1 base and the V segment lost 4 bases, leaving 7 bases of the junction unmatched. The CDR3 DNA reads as TGTGCCAGCAGCTCACGGGACAGCCTTTCCTACGAGCAGTACTTC. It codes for CASSSRDSLSYEQYF.

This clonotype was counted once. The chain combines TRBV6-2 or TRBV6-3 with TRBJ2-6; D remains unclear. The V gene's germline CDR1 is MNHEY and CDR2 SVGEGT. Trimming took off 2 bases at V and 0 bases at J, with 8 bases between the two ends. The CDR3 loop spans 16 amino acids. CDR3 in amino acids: CASSYRRFSGANVLTF. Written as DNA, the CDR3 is TGTGCCAGCAGTTACCGACGGTTCTCTGGGGCCAACGTCCTGACTTTC.

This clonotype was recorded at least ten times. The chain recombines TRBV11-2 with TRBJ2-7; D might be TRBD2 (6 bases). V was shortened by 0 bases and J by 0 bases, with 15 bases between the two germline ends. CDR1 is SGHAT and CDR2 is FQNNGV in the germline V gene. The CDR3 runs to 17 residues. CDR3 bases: TGTGCCAGCAGCTTAGACTCTGGGACTGCCCACTCCTACGAGCAGTACTTC. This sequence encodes CASSLDSGTAHSYEQYF.

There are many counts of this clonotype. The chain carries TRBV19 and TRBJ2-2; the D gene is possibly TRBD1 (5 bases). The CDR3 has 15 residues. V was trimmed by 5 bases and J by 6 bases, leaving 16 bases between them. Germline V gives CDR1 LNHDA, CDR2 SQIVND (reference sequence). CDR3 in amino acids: CASSPPLKGAGELFF. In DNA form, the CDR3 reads TGTGCCAGTAGTCCCCCTCTCAAAGGGGCCGGGGAGCTGTTTTTT.

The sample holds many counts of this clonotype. Written as DNA, the CDR3 is TGTGCCAGTACCACGTTGTACGAAGCTTTCTTT. Protein product: CASTTLYEAFF. The J gene is TRBJ1-1, the V gene TRBV19; D unresolved. The CDR3 sequence is 11 residues long. Trimming cost V 7 bases and J 8 bases, with 11 bases left between them. Per germline, CDR1 LNHDA and CDR2 SQIVND (reference sequence).

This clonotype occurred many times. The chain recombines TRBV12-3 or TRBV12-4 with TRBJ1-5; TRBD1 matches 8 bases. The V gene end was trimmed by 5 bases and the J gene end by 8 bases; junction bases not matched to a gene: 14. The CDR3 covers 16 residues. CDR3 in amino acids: CASSTVPYRGTEPQHF. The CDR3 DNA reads TGTGCCAGCAGTACCGTACCCTACAGGGGGACGGAGCCCCAGCATTTT.

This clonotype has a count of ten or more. CDR3 sequence reads: CASSYSGLPGTEAFF. The DNA of the CDR3 is TGTGCCAGCAGTTACTCGGGGCTCCCAGGCACTGAAGCTTTCTTT. This chain connects TRBV6-5 to TRBJ1-1; D perhaps matches TRBD1 (5 bases). Germline loops: CDR1 MNHEY, CDR2 SVGAGI. Trimming cost V 0 bases and J 4 bases, with 12 bases left between them. The CDR3 has 15 residues.

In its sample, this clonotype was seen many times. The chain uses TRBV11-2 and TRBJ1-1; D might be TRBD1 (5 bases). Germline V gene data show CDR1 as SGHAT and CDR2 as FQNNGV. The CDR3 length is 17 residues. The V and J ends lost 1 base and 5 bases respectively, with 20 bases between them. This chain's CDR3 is CASSLVGQGGFGTEAFF. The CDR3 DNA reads TGTGCCAGCAGCTTAGTAGGGCAGGGCGGTTTCGGTACTGAAGCTTTCTTT.